Shown below are 29 T cell receptor beta chains from a single sample sequenced in a study of T cell repertoires in cytomegalovirus infection (dated 2019 in TCRdb). Their target antigens are unknown. Per the publication, the treatment or condition label means: in vitro stimulation with specific CMV peptide epitopes to enrich CMV-specific T cells. These reads were obtained on an Illumina HiSeq 1500. TCRdb reran the public reads through fastp at Q25 and MiXCR, keeping productive beta chains. CDR3 protein sequences are deduplicated, and each keeps its most common genes and DNA. A total of about 900,000 distinct CDR3 sequences appear in this sample, around 30% of them only once. Around 15% of the sample lies in the top ten. Source: cultured CD8+ T cells from PBMCs, taken from culture after CMV antigen stimulation. Every receptor here comes from a human donor in good health (CMV status not recorded). Some clones in this sample may be carry-over from other donors' samples.

This chain uses TRBV6-2 or TRBV6-3 with TRBJ1-1; 7 bases align to TRBD1. This CDR3 contains 16 residues. In germline, CDR1 is MNHEY, CDR2 SVGEGT. Losses at the gene ends were 0 bases for V and 1 base for J; bases not matched to a gene: 5. In nucleotides, the CDR3 is TGTGCCAGCAGTTACTCGATCCAGGGGGAGAACACTGAAGCTTTCTTT. The encoded protein is CASSYSIQGENTEAFF.

This clonotype was seen a handful of times. The chain uses TRBV12-3 or TRBV12-4 and TRBJ1-2; D perhaps matches TRBD1 (6 bases). The V end lost 3 bases, the J end lost 4 bases, and 12 bases lay between the germline ends. This CDR3 comprises 14 residues. DNA of the CDR3: TGTGCCAGCAGTTTCGAGGGGGTCGGCTATGGCTACACCTTC. It yields the protein CASSFEGVGYGYTF.

This clonotype was counted many times. The chain is built from TRBV6-2 or TRBV6-3 and TRBJ2-7; the D call may be TRBD1 or TRBD2 (5 bases each). The CDR3 is made up of 12 amino acids. The germline gives CDR1 MNHEY, CDR2 SVGEGT. V gave up 0 bases and J gave up 5 bases, with 5 bases separating them. The CDR3 protein is CASSYSGDEQYV. The CDR3 region has the DNA TGTGCCAGCAGTTACTCGGGGGACGAGCAGTACGTC.

In its sample, this clonotype was seen a few times. The CDR3 DNA sequence: TGTGCCAGCAGTCTCGGACTAGCGGGGGTTCGCACAGATACGCAGTATTTT. Encoded protein: CASSLGLAGVRTDTQYF. The chain carries TRBV6-1 and TRBJ2-3, with 13 nucleotides matching TRBD2. The germline V gene encodes CDR1 MNHNS and CDR2 SASEGT. The length of the CDR3 is 17 residues. The V gene end was trimmed by 5 bases and the J gene end by 1 base; junction bases not matched to a gene: 6.

The chain is built from TRBV6-1 and TRBJ1-1; 7 bases are shared with TRBD1. V shed 6 bases and J 5 bases; nucleotides not matched to a gene: 15. CDR1 is MNHNS, CDR2 SASEGT, per germline. This CDR3 is built from 16 residues. CDR3 in DNA: TGTGCCAGCAGACCAACCCGGGACAGACTACGGACTGAAGCTTTCTTT. Protein sequence: CASRPTRDRLRTEAFF.

V usage is TRBV27 and J usage is TRBJ2-1, with TRBD1 as a possible D gene (6 bases). V was trimmed by 0 bases and J by 9 bases, leaving 18 bases between them. The CDR3 is 16 residues long. Germline lookup yields CDR1 MNHEY and CDR2 SMNVEV (reference sequence). The CDR3 nucleotides read TGTGCCAGCAGTTTATCCCCCTCCCCCCTAGGGGGTGAGCAGTTCTTC. Protein: CASSLSPSPLGGEQFF.

The V and J genes are TRBV15 and TRBJ1-5; a possible D gene is TRBD1 (5 bases). CDR1 and CDR2 (germline): LNHNV, YYDKDF (reference sequence). Trimming removed 4 bases at V and 5 bases at J, with 12 bases between. The CDR3 has 14 amino acids. The CDR3 loop is CATSIAGRHQPQHF. CDR3 in DNA: TGTGCCACCAGCATTGCAGGGCGGCATCAGCCCCAGCATTTT.

The chain has TRBV27 and TRBJ1-1; no reliable D call. V gave up 0 bases and J gave up 0 bases, with 8 bases separating them. Germline CDR1 and CDR2: MNHEY and SMNVEV (reference sequence). This CDR3 has 15 residues. The CDR3 DNA follows: TGTGCCAGCAGTTTATCGCGGCGTTTGAACACTGAAGCTTTCTTT. Its protein is CASSLSRRLNTEAFF.

This clonotype was found a few times. The rearrangement uses TRBV11-3 and TRBJ2-3, with D possibly matching TRBD2 (6 bases). V dropped 5 bases and J dropped 2 bases, with 17 bases sitting between them. The CDR3 spans 16 residues. Germline CDR1 SGHNT, CDR2 YENEEA. CDR3 protein: CASSPNGGEVTDTQYF. CDR3 DNA sequence: TGTGCCAGCAGCCCGAACGGAGGGGAGGTCACAGATACGCAGTATTTT.

This clonotype was counted only a few times. This sequence joins TRBV27 and TRBJ1-1; 7 nucleotides align to TRBD1. Germline assignment: CDR1 MNHEY and CDR2 SMNVEV (reference sequence). The junction had 15 bases not matched to a gene; V was cut back by 5 bases and J by 3 bases. This CDR3 contains 17 residues. DNA of the CDR3: TGTGCCAGCAGTCCCCTGGGGAGAGGGGGCACTGACACTGAAGCTTTCTTT. Its translation: CASSPLGRGGTDTEAFF.

This clonotype was observed many times. The chain recombines TRBV7-2 with TRBJ1-1; 7 nucleotides match TRBD1. Germline V gene data show CDR1 as SGHTA and CDR2 as FQGNSA. Trimming removed 3 bases from V and 7 bases from J; junction bases left unmatched: 2. The CDR3 runs 12 residues. The CDR3 loop reads CASSLRQGEAFF. CDR3 nucleotide sequence: TGTGCCAGCAGCTTGAGACAGGGTGAAGCTTTCTTT. Complete variable domain (other parts from reference TRBV7-2 and TRBJ1-1): GAGVSQSPSNKVTEKGKDVELRCDPISGHTALYWYRQSLGQGLEFLIYFQGNSAPDKSGLPSDRFSAERTGGSVSTLTIQRTQQEDSAVYLCASSLRQGEAFFGQGTRLTVV.

V and J are TRBV19 and TRBJ2-3, with D possibly being TRBD2 (6 bases). Germline V gives CDR1 LNHDA, CDR2 SQIVND (reference sequence). The V end was cut by 3 bases, the J end by 4 bases, with 11 bases between. The CDR3 is made up of 14 amino acids. The CDR3: CASSIGGDADTQYF. The CDR3, as DNA: TGTGCCAGTAGTATCGGCGGGGATGCAGATACGCAGTATTTT. Full variable domain (remainder filled in from reference TRBV19 and TRBJ2-3): DGGITQSPKYLFRKEGQNVTLSCEQNLNHDAMYWYRQDPGQGLRLIYYSQIVNDFQKGDIAEGYSVSREKKESFPLTVTSAQKNPTAFYLCASSIGGDADTQYFGPGTRLTVL.

V gene TRBV5-6 combines with J gene TRBJ2-1; 7 bases are a match to TRBD1. The V gene end was trimmed by 0 bases and the J gene end by 4 bases; junction bases not matched to a gene: 7. This CDR3 contains 16 residues. Germline lookup yields CDR1 SGHDT and CDR2 YYEEEE. The CDR3, as DNA: TGTGCCAGCAGCTTGGAGGACGGGACAGTTTACAATGAGCAGTTCTTC. Protein sequence: CASSLEDGTVYNEQFF.

The rearrangement uses TRBV5-5 and TRBJ2-3; 11 bases map to TRBD2. Germline V gene lookup returns CDR1 SGHKS and CDR2 YYEKEE (reference sequence). The trim removed 4 bases at V and 0 bases at J, leaving 4 bases unmatched. The CDR3 has 16 amino acids. CDR3 sequence (DNA): TGTGCCAGCAGCCGACTAGCGGGGCGAAGCACAGATACGCAGTATTTT. It translates to CASSRLAGRSTDTQYF.

This clonotype was counted ten times or more. The chain has TRBV2 and TRBJ1-1; 8 bases match TRBD1. The CDR3 runs 15 residues. The germline V gene has CDR1 SNHLY and CDR2 FYNNEI. Trimming removed 6 bases from V and 1 base from J; junction bases left unmatched: 7. CDR3 DNA: TGTGCCAGCAGGCTGAGAGGACAGGGGAACACTGAAGCTTTCTTT. This encodes CASRLRGQGNTEAFF.

In its sample, this clonotype was seen a few times. V is TRBV7-9 and J is TRBJ2-7; D not resolved. V lost 1 base to trimming and J lost 6 bases, with 10 bases between them. This CDR3 is built from 13 residues. CDR1 and CDR2 (germline): SEHNR, FQNEAQ (reference sequence). CDR3 amino acids: CASSLVGQSEQYF. The CDR3 DNA reads as TGTGCCAGCAGCTTAGTCGGCCAATCCGAGCAGTACTTC. Filled out from reference TRBV7-9 and TRBJ2-7, the complete variable domain reads DTGVSQNPRHKITKRGQNVTFRCDPISEHNRLYWYRQTLGQGPEFLTYFQNEAQLEKSRLLSDRFSAERPKGSFSTLEIQRTEQGDSAMYLCASSLVGQSEQYFGPGTRLTVT.

This chain connects TRBV4-3 to TRBJ1-2, with no clear D. This CDR3 is built from 13 residues. The germline V gene encodes CDR1 LGHNA and CDR2 YSLEER. Trimming left V 3 bases short and J 4 bases short, with 9 bases between. CDR3: CASSQGSSYGYTF. CDR3 DNA: TGCGCCAGCAGCCAGGGGTCTAGCTATGGCTACACCTTC.

This chain joins TRBV5-1 and TRBJ2-3; 11 nucleotides line up with TRBD2. The germline V gene encodes CDR1 SGHRS and CDR2 YFSETQ. This CDR3 spans 15 amino acids. The J segment lost 4 bases and the V segment lost 4 bases, leaving 5 bases of the junction unmatched. The CDR3 loop is CASSQTLAGADTQYF. As DNA, the CDR3 is TGCGCCAGCAGCCAAACACTAGCGGGGGCAGATACGCAGTATTTT.

The chain recombines TRBV20-1 with TRBJ2-3, with D possibly matching TRBD1 (6 bases). V was trimmed by 0 bases and J by 2 bases, leaving 15 bases between them. The CDR3 covers 16 residues. Germline-derived CDR1 and CDR2 are DFQATT and SNEGSKA (reference sequence). As DNA, the CDR3 is TGCAGTGCTAGAGATTATAAGGCAGGGGTCACAGATACGCAGTATTTT. Protein sequence: CSARDYKAGVTDTQYF.

The chain combines TRBV7-9 with TRBJ2-2; D is tentatively TRBD1 or TRBD2 (5 bases each). V lost 4 bases and J lost 4, with 13 bases in between. Germline CDR1 is SEHNR and CDR2 is FQNEAQ (reference sequence). This CDR3 comprises 15 residues. As DNA, the CDR3 is TGTGCCAGCAGCTCTTTTGAGGGACGCACCGGGGAGCTGTTTTTT. Residues: CASSSFEGRTGELFF.

V gene TRBV7-8 combines with J gene TRBJ1-3, with TRBD1 as a possible D gene (5 bases). This CDR3 is built from 16 residues. Germline V gives CDR1 SGHVS, CDR2 FQNEAQ. V lost 1 base and J lost 5, with 15 bases in between. The CDR3 nucleotides are TGTGCCAGCAGCTTAGATGGAATGGGACCACGAAACACCATATATTTT. This encodes CASSLDGMGPRNTIYF. Variable domain in full (rest from reference TRBV7-8 and TRBJ1-3): GAGVSQSPRYKVAKRGQDVALRCDPISGHVSLFWYQQALGQGPEFLTYFQNEAQLDKSGLPSDRFFAERPEGSVSTLKIQRTQQEDSAVYLCASSLDGMGPRNTIYFGEGSWLTVV.

The chain carries TRBV11-1 and TRBJ2-6; D may be TRBD1 (5 bases). V lost 1 base and J 1 base, leaving 14 bases between the germline ends. The CDR3 is 18 amino acids. The germline V gene encodes CDR1 SGHAT and CDR2 FQDESV (reference sequence). This chain's CDR3 is CASSLVGPFKSGANVLTF. In DNA, the CDR3 is TGTGCCAGCAGCTTAGTGGGGCCCTTTAAATCTGGGGCCAACGTCCTGACTTTC.

The chain carries TRBV12-3 or TRBV12-4 and TRBJ2-3; TRBD1 agrees at 8 bases. CDR3 size: 15 residues. With V trimmed by 3 bases and J by 4 bases, 6 bases remained unmatched. The CDR3 coding sequence is TGTGCCAGCAGTTTTCCTTCGACAGGGGCAGATACGCAGTATTTT. Amino acid sequence: CASSFPSTGADTQYF.

The chain employs TRBV4-1 and TRBJ2-7; 8 bases agree with TRBD2. V shed 0 bases, J shed 6 bases, and the junction held 7 bases outside the gene matches. There are 15 residues in the CDR3. Germline CDR1 reads MGHRA; CDR2 reads YSYEKL. The CDR3 coding sequence is TGCGCCAGCAGCCAAGACCGAGCGGGGGCGGTCGAGCAGTACTTC. Translation: CASSQDRAGAVEQYF.

CDR3 amino acids: CASSMGGSVGELFF. In DNA form, the CDR3 reads TGTGCCAGTAGTATGGGGGGTTCTGTCGGGGAGCTGTTTTTT. The J gene is TRBJ2-2, the V gene TRBV19; D is perhaps TRBD2 (6 bases). V was trimmed by 3 bases and J by 7 bases, leaving 12 bases between them. The CDR3 is 14 residues long. CDR1 and CDR2 from the germline V gene are LNHDA and SQIVND (reference sequence).

The chain is built from TRBV27 and TRBJ1-5; 7 bases match TRBD1. The CDR3 is 16 amino acids. The germline gives CDR1 MNHEY, CDR2 SMNVEV (reference sequence). Germline trimming cut 6 bases from V and 4 bases from J; bases unmatched to any gene: 12. CDR3: CASREGAGGDNQPQHF. The CDR3 DNA reads as TGTGCCAGCAGGGAGGGGGCAGGGGGTGATAATCAGCCCCAGCATTTT.

This chain joins TRBV14 and TRBJ1-2, with D possibly matching TRBD1 (5 bases). The V gene's germline CDR1 is SGHDN and CDR2 FVKESK. The CDR3 has 15 amino acids. V lost 1 base and J lost 0, with 9 bases in between. The DNA of the CDR3 is TGTGCCAGCAGCCAAGCGGGACGGTCTAACTATGGCTACACCTTC. It translates to CASSQAGRSNYGYTF.

This clonotype was recorded at least ten times. The chain couples TRBV12-3 or TRBV12-4 to TRBJ2-7, with D unclear. Trimming removed 6 bases from V and 3 bases from J, with 21 bases in between. This CDR3 is 16 amino acids long. CDR3 DNA: TGTGCCAGCAGCCGAACGGACCCAGAGGAAAACTACGAGCAGTACTTC. This gives the protein CASSRTDPEENYEQYF.

This clonotype was seen at least ten times. The V call is TRBV7-8, the J call TRBJ2-7; TRBD1 matches 8 bases. V lost 4 bases, J lost 3 bases, and 5 bases stayed unmatched. Germline-derived CDR1 and CDR2 are SGHVS and FQNEAQ. There are 14 residues in the CDR3. DNA of the CDR3: TGTGCCAGCAGCTCAGGAGGACAGGGCTACGAGCAGTACTTC. Its translation is CASSSGGQGYEQYF.